This passage covers 3 T cell receptor beta chains from one sample sequenced in a study of naive and memory T cell subsets (dated by TCRdb to about 2017). Libraries were constructed by UMI-ligation and nested PCR. These reads were obtained on an Illumina MiSeq. The beta constant-region primer consisted of an equimolar mixture of two oligonucleotides that together covered TRBC1 and TRBC2. Through fastp at Q25 and MiXCR, TCRdb rebuilt clones from the public reads, retaining in-frame beta chains. Identical CDR3 protein sequences are pooled into one entry, listed with their most common genes and DNA. Present in this sample are more than 4,500 distinct CDR3 sequences, roughly 7.3% of which were seen just once. The top ten hold over 35% of the sample. The sequenced material came from effector memory CD8+ T cells from blood. Taken with the paper, the label for cell subset or site translates to: effector memory, CD45RA- CD27-. The receptor set was obtained from a human donor in good health.

This clonotype occurred many times. V usage is TRBV13 and J usage is TRBJ2-7; no reliable D call. Per germline, CDR1 PRHDT and CDR2 FYEKMQ (reference sequence). The CDR3 covers 12 residues. The ends were cut back, 4 bases at V and 1 base at J, with 5 bases in the middle. The CDR3 here is CASSSLSYEQYF. CDR3 nucleotide sequence: TGTGCCAGCAGCTCACTTTCCTACGAGCAGTACTTC.

The genes are TRBV5-6 and TRBJ2-1; tentatively, D is TRBD1 (6 bases). Germline V gene data show CDR1 as SGHDT and CDR2 as YYEEEE. Trimming removed 3 bases at V and 0 bases at J, with 10 bases between. CDR3 size: 15 residues. Here the CDR3 DNA reads TGTGCCAGCAGCTATCTGACAGGCTCCTACAATGAGCAGTTCTTC. It specifies CASSYLTGSYNEQFF. The full variable domain, in which reference TRBV5-6 and TRBJ2-1 provide the parts outside the CDR3, is DAGVTQSPTHLIKTRGQQVTLRCSPKSGHDTVSWYQQALGQGPQFIFQYYEEEERQRGNFPDRFSGHQFPNYSSELNVNALLLGDSALYLCASSYLTGSYNEQFFGPGTRLTVL.

Many counts were recorded for this clonotype. The J gene is TRBJ2-7, the V gene TRBV12-3 or TRBV12-4; 7 positions match TRBD1. V dropped 4 bases and J dropped 2; count of bases not matched to a gene: 8. This CDR3 contains 15 residues. DNA for the CDR3: TGTGCCAGCAGTTCTGGGACAGCTCCCACCTACGAGCAGTACTTC. Translating gives CASSSGTAPTYEQYF.